This T cell receptor beta chain was documented in a study of graft-versus-host responses after intestinal transplantation. Clones were read by immunoSEQ multiplex PCR, and TCRdb kept only the in-frame ones, dropping some. Of 90,000 to 120,000 clones in the sample, approximately 90% were seen once. On this clone: Antigen unknown.

Germline V gene sequence: CDR1 SEHNR, CDR2 FQNEAQ (reference sequence). The CDR3 spans 14 residues. Trimming at V came to 3 bases and at J to 5 bases, leaving 6 bases not matched to a gene. General study points: Early post-transplant HvG declines were associated with peak circulating GvH clone levels.

The genes are TRBV7-9 and TRBJ2-7, with 8 bases lining up with TRBD2. This clonotype was sampled from a human donor who was the organ donor for an intestinal transplant. The sequencing here drew on unstimulated CD4+ T cells sorted from spleen or lymph node cells, taken before transplant. CDR3 sequence reads: CASSLATSVNEQYF. As DNA, the CDR3 is TGTGCCAGCAGCTTGGCGACTAGCGTAAACGAGCAGTACTTC.